The 2 T cell receptor beta chains reported below all come from one sample, sequenced in a study of blood T cell repertoires in COVID-19. Clones were sequenced by immunoSEQ multiplex PCR, and TCRdb holds only the in-frame ones, with some missing. Among around 250,000 clones listed, over 80% were seen once. The sequenced material came from peripheral blood. The receptors shown here come from a woman aged 35 to 49 who had recovered from COVID-19.

This chain uses TRBV5-1 with TRBJ2-1, with a weak D call TRBD2 (5 bases). Germline CDR1 is SGHRS and CDR2 is YFSETQ. The CDR3 sequence is 14 residues long. V lost 5 bases and J lost 4, with 13 bases in between. CDR3 nucleotide sequence: TGCGCCAGCAGGAGGGATATTGATTACAATGAGCAGTTCTTC. Translating it yields CASRRDIDYNEQFF.

V gene TRBV11-1 combines with J gene TRBJ2-6, with unresolved D. Trimming shortened V by 7 bases and J by 2 bases, and 12 bases separated the two germline ends. The germline CDR1 and CDR2 sequences are SGHAT and FQDESV (reference sequence). This CDR3 spans 15 amino acids. The CDR3 nucleotides are TGTGCCAGCATCCCATCTTCAGCTGGGGCCAACGTCCTGACTTTC. Translation gives CASIPSSAGANVLTF.